A single sample is the source of the 18 T cell receptor beta chains below, sequenced in a study of CXCR3-negative and CXCR3-positive naive CD8 T cells. Each TRB cDNA library was prepared by 5' RACE (with UMI labels). One entry per CDR3 protein, without DNA, is what TCRdb gives after re-calling the 5' RACE reads. This table holds about 130,000 distinct CDR3 sequences. Sequenced sample: naive CXCR3- CD8+ T cells from blood. Specified subset: CD45RO-CCR7+CD27+CD95- naive CD8+ T cells lacking CXCR3 (TNR3-). All receptors derive from a human donor in good health. Some clones in this sample may be carry-over from other donors' samples.

The genes are TRBV29-1 and TRBJ2-2; no DNA is available, so the TRBD1 call from TCRdb remains unchecked. The length of the CDR3 is 14 residues. CDR1 and CDR2 from the germline V gene are SQVTM and ANQGSEA. The CDR3 protein is CSVRDRGDTGELFF.

V is TRBV4-1 and J is TRBJ1-3. CDR1 and CDR2 (germline): MGHRA, YSYEKL. This CDR3 spans 15 amino acids. The CDR3 reads CASSQVWGVENTIYF.

This rearrangement joins TRBV7-6 to TRBJ2-5; TCRdb names TRBD1, which stays unverified in the absence of DNA. CDR1 and CDR2 (germline): SGHVS, FNYEAQ. The CDR3 sequence is 14 residues long. The CDR3 spells CASSLTGTKETQYF.

The CDR3 region is CASSDGTYYNEQFF. The J gene is TRBJ2-1, the V gene TRBV2; TCRdb's D gene call, TRBD1, goes unchecked for lack of DNA. CDR3 size: 14 residues. Germline CDR1 reads SNHLY; CDR2 reads FYNNEI.

The V and J genes are TRBV29-1 and TRBJ2-7; TCRdb lists TRBD2, though no DNA is available to test this call. Germline CDR1 SQVTM, CDR2 ANQGSEA. This CDR3 spans 15 amino acids. CDR3 residues: CSVHLASAGTYEQYF.

This chain's CDR3 is CASSLAKGAYEQYF. The chain links TRBV11-1 to TRBJ2-7. The CDR3 is made up of 14 amino acids. Looked up from germline, CDR1 is SGHAT and CDR2 is FQDESV (reference sequence).

The V call is TRBV9, the J call TRBJ2-1; TCRdb calls TRBD2, which cannot be checked without DNA. Germline assignment: CDR1 SGDLS and CDR2 YYNGEE. This CDR3 has 14 amino acids. The CDR3 is CASSSSGNYNEQFF. Based on the CDR3 plus reference TRBV9 and TRBJ2-1, the full variable domain is DSGVTQTPKHLITATGQRVTLRCSPRSGDLSVYWYQQSLDQGLQFLIQYYNGEERAKGNILERFSAQQFPDLHSELNLSSLELGDSALYFCASSSSGNYNEQFFGPGTRLTVL.

V and J are TRBV29-1 and TRBJ2-3. The CDR3 spans 13 residues. CDR1 is SQVTM, CDR2 ANQGSEA, per germline. CDR3 amino acids: CSVASERTDTQYF.

The chain couples TRBV12-3 or TRBV12-4 to TRBJ2-7; TCRdb outputs TRBD1, but without DNA this stays unchecked. CDR3 length: 14 residues. The CDR3 sequence: CASSHVGGGYEQYF.

The chain carries TRBV1 and TRBJ2-6. TRBV1 is flagged as a pseudogene. The CDR3 has 18 residues. The chain's CDR3 is CTSSQVDSGSSGANVLTF.

The chain combines TRBV11-3 with TRBJ1-4; the TCRdb call, TRBD1, lacks DNA for checking. Germline CDR1 and CDR2: SGHNT and YENEEA. The CDR3 is 16 amino acids. This CDR3 reads CASSLDLRYIGEKLFF.

The J gene is TRBJ1-4, the V gene TRBV28. Looked up from germline, CDR1 is MDHEN and CDR2 is SYDVKM. This CDR3 region has 15 residues. CDR3 residues: CASSPKWVTNEKLFF.

This chain uses TRBV28 with TRBJ2-1; TCRdb picks TRBD2, but there is no DNA to check that call. Germline V gives CDR1 MDHEN, CDR2 SYDVKM. This CDR3 region has 15 residues. This chain's CDR3 is CASSLRGIRYNEQFF.

The chain links TRBV12-3 or TRBV12-4 to TRBJ1-5; TCRdb selects TRBD1, and the lack of DNA leaves this call unchecked. The CDR3 consists of 14 residues. The chain's CDR3 is CASSFGGSNQPQHF.

The genes are TRBV3-1 and TRBJ1-6; there is no DNA to check the TCRdb D call of TRBD1. Germline CDR1 and CDR2: LGHDT and YNNKEL (reference sequence). This CDR3 has 15 residues. The CDR3 loop is CASSPGTGMHSPLHF. Full variable domain (rest looked up from reference TRBV3-1 and TRBJ1-6): DTAVSQTPKYLVTQMGNDKSIKCEQNLGHDTMYWYKQDSKKFLKIMFSYNNKELIINETVPNRFSPKSPDKAHLNLHINSLELGDSAVYFCASSPGTGMHSPLHFGNGTRLTVT.

The gene calls are TRBV5-1 and TRBJ1-2; checking the TCRdb D call of TRBD1 is not possible without DNA. CDR1 is SGHRS, CDR2 YFSETQ, per germline. The length of the CDR3 is 14 residues. CDR3 loop: CASSFAGVYYGYTF.

The chain recombines TRBV10-2 with TRBJ2-7; TCRdb gives TRBD1 as the D gene, but with no DNA this cannot be confirmed. This CDR3 is built from 12 residues. Per the germline V gene, CDR1 is WSHSY and CDR2 is SAAADI. The CDR3 reads CASSDAGREQYF.

CDR3 loop: CSVEFLLAGNYEQYF. This chain connects TRBV29-1 to TRBJ2-7; TCRdb reports TRBD2, a call that lacks DNA to check it against. The CDR3 sequence is 15 residues long. Germline assignment: CDR1 SQVTM and CDR2 ANQGSEA.